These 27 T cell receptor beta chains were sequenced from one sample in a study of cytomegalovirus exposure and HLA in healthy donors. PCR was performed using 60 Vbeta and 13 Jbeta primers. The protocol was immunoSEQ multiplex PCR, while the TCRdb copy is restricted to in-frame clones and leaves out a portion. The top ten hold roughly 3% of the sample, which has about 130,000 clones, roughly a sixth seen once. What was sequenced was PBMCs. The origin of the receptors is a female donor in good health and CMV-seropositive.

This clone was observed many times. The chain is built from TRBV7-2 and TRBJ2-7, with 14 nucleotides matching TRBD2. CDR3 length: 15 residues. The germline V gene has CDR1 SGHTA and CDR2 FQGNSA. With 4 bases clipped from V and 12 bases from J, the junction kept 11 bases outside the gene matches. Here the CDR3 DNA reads TGTGCCAGCAGCTCATCCGGGACTAGCGGGAGTAAGTTGTACTTC. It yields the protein CASSSSGTSGSKLYF.

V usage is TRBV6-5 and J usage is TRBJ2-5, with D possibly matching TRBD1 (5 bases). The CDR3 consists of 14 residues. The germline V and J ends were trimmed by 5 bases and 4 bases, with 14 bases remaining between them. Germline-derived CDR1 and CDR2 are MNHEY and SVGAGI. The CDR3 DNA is TGTGCCAGCAGTGTACAGGCGCCCCCAGAGACCCAGTACTTC. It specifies CASSVQAPPETQYF.

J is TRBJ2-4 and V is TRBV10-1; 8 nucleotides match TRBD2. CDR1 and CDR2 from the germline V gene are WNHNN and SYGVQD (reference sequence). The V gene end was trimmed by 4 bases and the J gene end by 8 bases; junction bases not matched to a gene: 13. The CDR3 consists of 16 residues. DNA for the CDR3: TGCGCCAGCAGTGCGCGGGGGGCGCGTTCTGTCGACATTCAGTACTTC. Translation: CASSARGARSVDIQYF.

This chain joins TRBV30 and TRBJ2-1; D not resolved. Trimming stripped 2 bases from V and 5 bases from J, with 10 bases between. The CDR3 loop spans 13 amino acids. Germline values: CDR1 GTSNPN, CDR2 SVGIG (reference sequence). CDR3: CAWSLESDNEQFF. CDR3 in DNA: TGTGCCTGGAGTCTCGAGTCGGACAATGAGCAGTTCTTC.

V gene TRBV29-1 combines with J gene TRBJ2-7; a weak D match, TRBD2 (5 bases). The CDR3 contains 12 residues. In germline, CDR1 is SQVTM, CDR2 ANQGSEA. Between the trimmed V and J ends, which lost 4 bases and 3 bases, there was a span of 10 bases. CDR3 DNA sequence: TGCAGCGTTGTCGGGAACGACTACGAGCAGTACTTC. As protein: CSVVGNDYEQYF.

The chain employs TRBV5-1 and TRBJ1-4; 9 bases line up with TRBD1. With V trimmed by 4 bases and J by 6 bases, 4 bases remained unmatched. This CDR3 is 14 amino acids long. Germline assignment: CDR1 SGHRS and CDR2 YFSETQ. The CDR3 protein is CASSPGQGHEKLFF. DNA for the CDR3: TGCGCCAGCAGCCCGGGACAGGGCCATGAAAAACTGTTTTTT.

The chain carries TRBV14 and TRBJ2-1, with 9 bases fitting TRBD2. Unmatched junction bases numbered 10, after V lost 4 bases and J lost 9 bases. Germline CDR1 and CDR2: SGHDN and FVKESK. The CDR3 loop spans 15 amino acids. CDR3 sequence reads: CASSPGLAGGGEQFF. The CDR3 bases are TGTGCCAGCAGCCCGGGACTAGCAGGGGGTGGTGAGCAGTTCTTC.

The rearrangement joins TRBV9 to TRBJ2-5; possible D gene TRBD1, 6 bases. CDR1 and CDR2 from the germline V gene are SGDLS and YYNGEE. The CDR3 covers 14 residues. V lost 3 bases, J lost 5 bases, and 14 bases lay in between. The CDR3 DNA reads TGTGCCAGCAGCGGAGGGCACACAGGGGAGACCCAGTACTTC. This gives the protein CASSGGHTGETQYF.

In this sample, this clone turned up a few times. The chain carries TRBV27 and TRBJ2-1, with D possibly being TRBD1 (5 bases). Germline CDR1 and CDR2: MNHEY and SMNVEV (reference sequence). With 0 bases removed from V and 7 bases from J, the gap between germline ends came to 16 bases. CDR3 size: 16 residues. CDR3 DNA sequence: TGTGCCAGCAGTTTATCAGGGGCGAAACAGGTTAATGAGCAGTTCTTC. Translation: CASSLSGAKQVNEQFF.

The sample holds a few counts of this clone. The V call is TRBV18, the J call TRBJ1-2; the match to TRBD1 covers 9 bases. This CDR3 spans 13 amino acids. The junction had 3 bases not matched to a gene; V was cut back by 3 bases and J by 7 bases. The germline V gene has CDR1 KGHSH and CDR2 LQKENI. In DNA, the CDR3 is TGTGCCAGCTCACCCGGACAGGGGACTGGCTACACCTTC. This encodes CASSPGQGTGYTF.

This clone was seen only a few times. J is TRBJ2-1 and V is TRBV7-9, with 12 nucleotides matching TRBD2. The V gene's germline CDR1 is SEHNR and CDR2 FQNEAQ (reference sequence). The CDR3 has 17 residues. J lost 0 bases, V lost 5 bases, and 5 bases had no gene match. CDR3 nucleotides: TGTGCCAGCAGCCTTGGGACTAGCGGGTCCTCCTACAATGAGCAGTTCTTC. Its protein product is CASSLGTSGSSYNEQFF. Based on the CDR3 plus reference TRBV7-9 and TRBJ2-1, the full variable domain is DTGVSQNPRHKITKRGQNVTFRCDPISEHNRLYWYRQTLGQGPEFLTYFQNEAQLEKSRLLSDRFSAERPKGSFSTLEIQRTEQGDSAMYLCASSLGTSGSSYNEQFFGPGTRLTVL.

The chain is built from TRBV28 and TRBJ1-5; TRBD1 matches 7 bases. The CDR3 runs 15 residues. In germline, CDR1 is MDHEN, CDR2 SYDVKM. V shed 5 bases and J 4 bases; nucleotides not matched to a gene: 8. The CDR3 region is CASSNTGALNQPQHF. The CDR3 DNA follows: TGTGCCAGCAGTAATACAGGGGCCTTAAATCAGCCCCAGCATTTT. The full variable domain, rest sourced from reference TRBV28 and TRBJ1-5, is DVKVTQSSRYLVKRTGEKVFLECVQDMDHENMFWYRQDPGLGLRLIYFSYDVKMKEKGDIPEGYSVSREKKERFSLILESASTNQTSMYLCASSNTGALNQPQHFGDGTRLSIL.

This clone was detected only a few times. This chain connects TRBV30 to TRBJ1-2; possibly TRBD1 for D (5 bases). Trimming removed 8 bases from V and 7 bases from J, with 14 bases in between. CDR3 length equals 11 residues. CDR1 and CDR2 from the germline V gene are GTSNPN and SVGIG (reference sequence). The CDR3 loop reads CARGESGGYTF. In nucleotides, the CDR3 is TGTGCCCGGGGGGAATCGGGTGGCTACACCTTC.

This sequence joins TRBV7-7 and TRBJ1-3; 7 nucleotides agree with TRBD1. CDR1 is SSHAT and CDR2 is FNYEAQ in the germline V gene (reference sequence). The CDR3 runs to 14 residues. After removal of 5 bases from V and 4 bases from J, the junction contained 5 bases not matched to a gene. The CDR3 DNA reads TGTGCCAGCAGCCCCCTGACAGGGGGAAACACCATATATTTT. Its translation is CASSPLTGGNTIYF. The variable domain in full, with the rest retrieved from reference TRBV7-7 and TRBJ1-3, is GAGVSQSPRYKVTKRGQDVTLRCDPISSHATLYWYQQALGQGPEFLTYFNYEAQPDKSGLPSDRFSAERPEGSISTLTIQRTEQRDSAMYRCASSPLTGGNTIYFGEGSWLTVV.

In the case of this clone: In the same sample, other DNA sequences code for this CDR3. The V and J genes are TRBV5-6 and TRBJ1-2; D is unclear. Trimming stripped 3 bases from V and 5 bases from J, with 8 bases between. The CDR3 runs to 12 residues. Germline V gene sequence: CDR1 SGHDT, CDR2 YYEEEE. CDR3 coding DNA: TGTGCCAGCAGCTCGGGAGCTTATGGCTACACCTTC. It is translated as CASSSGAYGYTF.

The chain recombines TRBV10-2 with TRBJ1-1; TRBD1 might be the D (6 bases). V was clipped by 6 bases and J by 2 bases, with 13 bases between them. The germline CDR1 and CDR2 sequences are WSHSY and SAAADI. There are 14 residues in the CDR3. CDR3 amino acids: CASRPTGLNTEAFF. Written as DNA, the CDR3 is TGCGCCAGCAGGCCGACAGGCCTAAACACTGAAGCTTTCTTT.

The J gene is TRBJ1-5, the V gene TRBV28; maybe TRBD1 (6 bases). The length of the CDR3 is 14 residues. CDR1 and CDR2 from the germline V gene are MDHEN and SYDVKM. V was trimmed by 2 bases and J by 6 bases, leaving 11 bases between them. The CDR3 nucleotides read TGTGCCAGCAGTTTAGTAACAGGGAGTCAGCCCCAGCATTTT. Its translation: CASSLVTGSQPQHF.

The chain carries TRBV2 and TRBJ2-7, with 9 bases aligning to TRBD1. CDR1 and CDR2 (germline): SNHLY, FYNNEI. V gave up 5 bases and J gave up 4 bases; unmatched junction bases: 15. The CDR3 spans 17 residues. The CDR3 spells CASSFLIQTGGIYEQYF. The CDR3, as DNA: TGTGCCAGCAGTTTTTTAATTCAGACAGGGGGTATTTACGAGCAGTACTTC.

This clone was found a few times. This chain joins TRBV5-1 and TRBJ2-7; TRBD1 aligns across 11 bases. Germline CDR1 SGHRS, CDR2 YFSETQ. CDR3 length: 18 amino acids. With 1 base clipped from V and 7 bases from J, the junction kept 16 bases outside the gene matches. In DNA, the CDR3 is TGCGCCAGCAGCTTGAGCCCAACCGGGACAGGGGGTTTTGAGGAGCAGTACTTC. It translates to CASSLSPTGTGGFEEQYF.

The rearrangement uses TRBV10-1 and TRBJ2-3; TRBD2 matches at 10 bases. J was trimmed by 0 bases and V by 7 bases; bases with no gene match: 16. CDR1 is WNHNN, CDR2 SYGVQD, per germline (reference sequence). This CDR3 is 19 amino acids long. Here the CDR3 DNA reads TGCGCCAGCAATATTAGACTAGCGGGTGAAGGTCGAAGCACAGATACGCAGTATTTT. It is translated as CASNIRLAGEGRSTDTQYF.

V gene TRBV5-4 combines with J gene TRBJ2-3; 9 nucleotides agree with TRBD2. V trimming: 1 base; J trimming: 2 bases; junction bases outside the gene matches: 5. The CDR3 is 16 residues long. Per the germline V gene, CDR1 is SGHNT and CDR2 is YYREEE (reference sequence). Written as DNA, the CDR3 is TGTGCCAGCAGCTTGCTTGCGGGAGGGTCCACAGATACGCAGTATTTT. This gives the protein CASSLLAGGSTDTQYF.

CDR3 loop: CASSQVGGVTGANVLTF. The CDR3 region has the DNA TGTGCCAGCAGCCAAGTGGGGGGGGTAACTGGGGCCAACGTCCTGACTTTC. The V call is TRBV14, the J call TRBJ2-6; TRBD2 aligns across 7 bases. With V trimmed by 1 base and J by 2 bases, 5 bases remained unmatched. Germline CDR1 is SGHDN and CDR2 is FVKESK. CDR3 size: 17 residues.

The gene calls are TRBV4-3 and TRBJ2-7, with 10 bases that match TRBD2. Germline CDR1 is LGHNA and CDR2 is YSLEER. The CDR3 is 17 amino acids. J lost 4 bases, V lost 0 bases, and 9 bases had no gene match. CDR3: CASSQDIPSGRRYEQYF. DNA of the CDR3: TGCGCCAGCAGCCAAGATATCCCTAGCGGGAGACGGTACGAGCAGTACTTC.

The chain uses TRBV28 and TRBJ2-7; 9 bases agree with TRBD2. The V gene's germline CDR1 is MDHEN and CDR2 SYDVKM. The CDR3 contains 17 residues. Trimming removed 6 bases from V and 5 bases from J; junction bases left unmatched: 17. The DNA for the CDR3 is TGTGCCAGCAGCCCGGGGGTAGCGGGAGTCTTCCGTGACGAGCAGTACTTC. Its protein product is CASSPGVAGVFRDEQYF.

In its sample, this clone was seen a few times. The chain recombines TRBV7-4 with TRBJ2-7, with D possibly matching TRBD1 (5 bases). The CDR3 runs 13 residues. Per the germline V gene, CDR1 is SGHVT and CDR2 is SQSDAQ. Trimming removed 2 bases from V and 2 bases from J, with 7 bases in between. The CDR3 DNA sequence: TGTGCCAGCAGCTTAAGACAGACCTACGAGCAGTACTTC. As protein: CASSLRQTYEQYF.

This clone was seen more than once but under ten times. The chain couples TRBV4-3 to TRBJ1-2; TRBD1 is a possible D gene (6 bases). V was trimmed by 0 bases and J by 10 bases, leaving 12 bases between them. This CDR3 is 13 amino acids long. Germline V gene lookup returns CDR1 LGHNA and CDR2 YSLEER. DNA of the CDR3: TGCGCCAGCAGCCAAGATCAGCAGGGGTCCTACACCTTC. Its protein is CASSQDQQGSYTF.

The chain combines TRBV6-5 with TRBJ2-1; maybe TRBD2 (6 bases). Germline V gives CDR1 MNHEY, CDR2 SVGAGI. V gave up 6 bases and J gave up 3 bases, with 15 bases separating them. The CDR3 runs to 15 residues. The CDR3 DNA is TGTGCCAGCAGGCCAAGGGGACTCGGCTACAATGAGCAGTTCTTC. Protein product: CASRPRGLGYNEQFF.